This T cell receptor (beta chain) appears in the sequencing data of a study of blood T cell repertoires in COVID-19. Study information: Acute and convalescent COVID-19 specimens originated in the United States, Italy and Spain. PBMCs, B-cell-depleted T cells, or T cells provided the cDNA or gDNA that made up the material.

Methods used by the authors: Nucleated cell counts were estimated from reference gene primer amplification. TCRdb keeps only in-frame clones here, not all; method: immunoSEQ multiplex PCR. Clonal size and the V and J genes are those of that table, whereas D and trimming came from the DNA. The data hold under 200,000 clones, with approximately 79% observed a single time. This clone has at least ten counts. The germline gives CDR1 MRHNA, CDR2 SNTAGT. V lost 4 bases, J lost 3 bases, and 6 bases lay in between. There are 13 residues in the CDR3. The TCR sequence derives from a woman aged 60-75 years with COVID-19, enrolled during active disease. This chain links TRBV6-4 with TRBJ2-2; D is unclear. The specimen was peripheral blood. CDR3 sequence reads: CASSGSDTGELFF. In nucleotides, the CDR3 is TGTGCCAGCAGTGGATCAGACACCGGGGAGCTGTTTTTT.